The 26 T cell receptor beta chains given below trace back to one sample, sequenced in a study of cytomegalovirus exposure and HLA in healthy donors. Researchers ran the PCR with 60 Vbeta and 13 Jbeta primers. Using immunoSEQ multiplex PCR, the repertoire was profiled, and TCRdb retains in-frame clones only, with some absent. The repertoire holds about 260,000 clones, with approximately 70% as singletons. The sample consisted of PBMCs. These receptors were obtained from a female donor in good health and CMV-seronegative.

The chain combines TRBV27 with TRBJ2-7, with 7 positions matching TRBD1. The germline CDR1 and CDR2 sequences are MNHEY and SMNVEV (reference sequence). This CDR3 comprises 13 residues. V lost 4 bases, J lost 2 bases, and 2 bases stayed unmatched. In DNA, the CDR3 is TGTGCCAGCAGTTGGGACAGCCCCTACGAGCAGTACTTC. Translation gives CASSWDSPYEQYF.

The V call is TRBV5-1, the J call TRBJ1-1; TRBD1 might be the D (6 bases). CDR3 length equals 14 residues. Germline V gene lookup returns CDR1 SGHRS and CDR2 YFSETQ. V lost 4 bases, J lost 1 base, and 11 bases lay in between. The CDR3 DNA follows: TGCGCCAGCAGCCTGGGACACTCGAACACTGAAGCTTTCTTT. It is translated as CASSLGHSNTEAFF.

The V and J genes are TRBV5-6 and TRBJ2-4; 10 nucleotides match TRBD1. Germline CDR1 and CDR2: SGHDT and YYEEEE. The CDR3 is 16 residues long. The V and J ends lost 7 bases and 3 bases, in that order; junction bases with no gene match: 10. The CDR3 protein is CASRTGTGVGKNIQYF. The DNA for the CDR3 is TGTGCCAGCCGAACCGGGACAGGGGTCGGCAAAAACATTCAGTACTTC.

This chain links TRBV7-9 with TRBJ2-1, with 7 bases matching TRBD2. This CDR3 region has 17 residues. With 2 bases clipped from V and 8 bases from J, the junction kept 15 bases outside the gene matches. Germline-derived CDR1 and CDR2 are SEHNR and FQNEAQ (reference sequence). CDR3 nucleotide sequence: TGTGCCAGCAGCTTAACCTTGGGGGGGAGGGCCCATCATGAGCAGTTCTTC. Residues: CASSLTLGGRAHHEQFF.

This clone was found a few times. The rearrangement links TRBV30 to TRBJ1-4; no clear D gene. Germline values: CDR1 GTSNPN, CDR2 SVGIG (reference sequence). The CDR3 contains 11 residues. The V and J ends lost 2 bases and 8 bases respectively, with 6 bases between them. The CDR3 spells CAWSNREKLFF. The CDR3 DNA sequence: TGTGCCTGGAGTAATAGAGAAAAACTGTTTTTT. The full variable domain, its missing parts supplied by reference TRBV30 and TRBJ1-4, is SQTIHQWPATLVQPVGSPLSLECTVEGTSNPNLYWYRQAAGRGLQLLFYSVGIGQISSEVPQNLSASRPQDRQFILSSKKLLLSDSGFYLCAWSNREKLFFGSGTQLSVL.

The chain links TRBV30 to TRBJ2-1, with a weak D call TRBD2 (6 bases). Per germline, CDR1 GTSNPN and CDR2 SVGIG (reference sequence). CDR3 size: 12 residues. V lost 7 bases to trimming and J lost 8 bases, with 15 bases between them. The CDR3 region is CAFGPTSYEQFF. The CDR3 DNA reads TGTGCCTTTGGCCCTACTAGCTATGAGCAGTTCTTC.

The chain joins TRBV5-4 to TRBJ2-7; 7 positions match TRBD2. The CDR3 contains 16 residues. V was pared by 0 bases and J by 4 bases, with 10 bases of the junction left unmatched. Germline V gene data show CDR1 as SGHNT and CDR2 as YYREEE (reference sequence). CDR3 nucleotide sequence: TGTGCCAGCAGCTTGGAGGGTCCGGGGAGGGCTTACGAGCAGTACTTC. Residues: CASSLEGPGRAYEQYF.

With respect to this clone: The same CDR3 can be traced to other DNA sequences in this sample. V and J are TRBV7-9 and TRBJ2-7, with a tentative D call TRBD2 (5 bases). The length of the CDR3 is 14 residues. Germline-derived CDR1 and CDR2 are SEHNR and FQNEAQ (reference sequence). Between the trimmed V and J ends, which lost 4 bases and 3 bases, there was a span of 13 bases. The CDR3 loop is CASSSLTGDYEQYF. The DNA for the CDR3 is TGTGCCAGCAGCTCACTCACCGGGGACTACGAGCAGTACTTC.

This clone came up once. The CDR3 loop reads CAWSVSLHAYEQYF. The CDR3 DNA sequence: TGTGCCTGGAGTGTATCACTCCACGCCTACGAGCAGTACTTC. V is TRBV30 and J is TRBJ2-7; D gene uncertain. The CDR3 has 14 residues. Trimming pared 0 bases from V and 2 bases from J, leaving 11 bases between. Germline V gives CDR1 GTSNPN, CDR2 SVGIG (reference sequence).

This clone has only a few counts. The CDR3 loop reads CASSASPGNTEAFF. CDR3 DNA sequence: TGTGCCAGCAGCGCCTCCCCGGGGAACACTGAAGCTTTCTTT. The V and J genes are TRBV9 and TRBJ1-1; D not resolved. V was cut by 3 bases and J by 1 base, with 10 bases left in between. The CDR3 extends over 14 amino acids. CDR1 and CDR2 (germline): SGDLS, YYNGEE.

This clone was detected only once. V gene TRBV5-1 combines with J gene TRBJ2-1; 7 positions agree with TRBD2. Germline V gene lookup returns CDR1 SGHRS and CDR2 YFSETQ. V trimming: 0 bases; J trimming: 6 bases; junction bases outside the gene matches: 6. The CDR3 consists of 15 residues. The CDR3 here is CASSLGAGTFNEQFF. Written as DNA, the CDR3 is TGCGCCAGCAGCTTGGGAGCGGGAACATTCAATGAGCAGTTCTTC.

This rearrangement joins TRBV28 to TRBJ2-4; TRBD1 aligns across 9 bases. CDR1 and CDR2 (germline): MDHEN, SYDVKM. The CDR3 has 13 residues. The V segment lost 6 bases and the J segment 10 bases; nucleotides outside the gene matches: 7. The CDR3 region is CASREGQGRIQYF. The CDR3 DNA follows: TGTGCCAGCAGGGAGGGACAGGGCAGGATTCAGTACTTC.

The chain carries TRBV11-2 and TRBJ2-1; unclear D gene. Trimming pared 0 bases from V and 10 bases from J, leaving 10 bases between. Germline-derived CDR1 and CDR2 are SGHAT and FQNNGV. The CDR3 length is 13 residues. The DNA of the CDR3 is TGTGCCAGCAGCTTAGACCCCTACTGGGAGCAGTTCTTC. Encoded protein: CASSLDPYWEQFF.

The chain has TRBV6-6 and TRBJ2-7; 8 bases match TRBD2. The CDR3 is 14 residues long. The V and J ends lost 7 bases and 2 bases, in that order; junction bases with no gene match: 7. The germline gives CDR1 MNHNY, CDR2 SVGAGI (reference sequence). The CDR3 region is CASTREGMTYEQYF. For the CDR3, the DNA is TGTGCCAGCACCCGGGAGGGGATGACCTACGAGCAGTACTTC.

The chain uses TRBV20-1 and TRBJ1-2; unclear D gene. Trimming stripped 6 bases from V and 10 bases from J, with 15 bases between. From germline, CDR1 is DFQATT and CDR2 SNEGSKA (reference sequence). This CDR3 is 11 amino acids long. The CDR3 nucleotides read TGCAGTGCGCCGGATTACCGGGACTACACCTTC. This codes for CSAPDYRDYTF.

As for this clone: The germline gene is not matched at one end of the junction; a read error may be the cause. The V gene is TRBV9, the J gene TRBJ1-6; 8 bases fit TRBD1. This CDR3 is 17 amino acids long. Germline CDR1 SGDLS, CDR2 YYNGEE. The CDR3: CASSLRTGSFYNSPLHF. CDR3 nucleotides: TGTGCCAGCAGCCTTCGGACAGGGTCTTTCTATAATTCCCCCCTCCACTTT.

The chain employs TRBV7-2 and TRBJ2-1; 10 bases align to TRBD1. This CDR3 spans 15 amino acids. Germline V CDR1 and CDR2: SGHTA, FQGNSA. The trim removed 2 bases at V and 4 bases at J, leaving 2 bases unmatched. CDR3 in amino acids: CASSLRGQGYNEQFF. The CDR3 nucleotides read TGTGCCAGCAGCTTAAGGGGACAGGGGTACAATGAGCAGTTCTTC.

The rearrangement links TRBV11-2 to TRBJ1-1; D gene uncertain. The CDR3 runs to 16 residues. V was shortened by 5 bases and J by 7 bases, with 23 bases between the two germline ends. Germline assignment: CDR1 SGHAT and CDR2 FQNNGV. CDR3 protein: CASSPLGSPNSFEAFF. CDR3 coding DNA: TGTGCCAGCAGCCCCTTGGGCAGCCCTAACTCTTTTGAAGCTTTCTTT.

This clone was observed a handful of times. This sequence joins TRBV4-1 and TRBJ2-6; D ambiguous. Germline CDR1 reads MGHRA; CDR2 reads YSYEKL. Trimming cost V 8 bases and J 4 bases, with 9 bases left between them. This CDR3 has 13 amino acids. The DNA for the CDR3 is TGCGCCAGCCGCCCGTCGGGGGCCAACGTCCTGACTTTC. This sequence encodes CASRPSGANVLTF.

Here the CDR3 reads CASGGQGNTGELFF. The CDR3 DNA follows: TGTGCCAGCGGAGGACAGGGAAACACCGGGGAGCTGTTTTTT. The chain combines TRBV5-5 with TRBJ2-2, with 8 bases that match TRBD1. CDR1 is SGHKS and CDR2 is YYEKEE in the germline V gene (reference sequence). The trim removed 7 bases at V and 2 bases at J, leaving 4 bases unmatched. This CDR3 region has 14 residues.

This clone appeared once. For the CDR3, the DNA is TGCGCCAGCAGCTTGCGCGGCAGCCGGACCGGGGAGCTGTTTTTT. It codes for CASSLRGSRTGELFF. This chain links TRBV5-1 with TRBJ2-2; D uncertain. Trimming cost V 1 base and J 5 bases, with 12 bases left between them. The CDR3 spans 15 residues. CDR1 and CDR2 (germline): SGHRS, YFSETQ.

This rearrangement joins TRBV19 to TRBJ2-1; tentative D call: TRBD2 (6 bases). V was cut by 3 bases and J by 10 bases, with 10 bases left in between. Germline CDR1 and CDR2: LNHDA and SQIVND (reference sequence). The CDR3 consists of 12 residues. CDR3 DNA sequence: TGTGCCAGTAGTATTACGGGAGAGGAGCAGTTCTTC. Translation gives CASSITGEEQFF. The whole variable domain, remainder taken from reference TRBV19 and TRBJ2-1, is DGGITQSPKYLFRKEGQNVTLSCEQNLNHDAMYWYRQDPGQGLRLIYYSQIVNDFQKGDIAEGYSVSREKKESFPLTVTSAQKNPTAFYLCASSITGEEQFFGPGTRLTVL.

In its sample, this clone was seen a few times. This chain connects TRBV6-5 to TRBJ2-7, with D tentatively TRBD1 (5 bases). The CDR3 has 13 amino acids. Trimming left V 5 bases short and J 6 bases short, with 14 bases between. The V gene's germline CDR1 is MNHEY and CDR2 SVGAGI. The CDR3 nucleotides are TGTGCCAGCAGTGAAGCAATAAGGGGCGAGCAGTACTTC. Translating it yields CASSEAIRGEQYF.

The table lists this clone with a count of one. V and J are TRBV5-6 and TRBJ2-7; perhaps TRBD1 as D (6 bases). V was pared by 0 bases and J by 0 bases, with 16 bases between. The CDR3 is 17 amino acids. Germline V gene lookup returns CDR1 SGHDT and CDR2 YYEEEE. This CDR3 reads CASSLATRGKGSYEQYF. The CDR3 nucleotides read TGTGCCAGCAGCTTGGCCACCAGGGGCAAGGGCTCCTACGAGCAGTACTTC.

V gene TRBV5-1 combines with J gene TRBJ2-2, with D tentatively TRBD1 (6 bases). Trimming left V 4 bases short and J 3 bases short, with 19 bases between. Looked up from germline, CDR1 is SGHRS and CDR2 is YFSETQ. This CDR3 is 17 amino acids long. The CDR3 spells CASSTPPGQPDTGELFF. CDR3 DNA sequence: TGCGCCAGCAGCACCCCCCCGGGACAACCGGACACCGGGGAGCTGTTTTTT. Supplemented by reference TRBV5-1 and TRBJ2-2, the full variable domain reads KAGVTQTPRYLIKTRGQQVTLSCSPISGHRSVSWYQQTPGQGLQFLFEYFSETQRNKGNFPGRFSGRQFSNSRSEMNVSTLELGDSALYLCASSTPPGQPDTGELFFGEGSRLTVL.

This clone was recorded only once. The J gene is TRBJ2-1, the V gene TRBV5-6; TRBD2 matches 9 bases. The germline gives CDR1 SGHDT, CDR2 YYEEEE. CDR3 length equals 18 residues. V was clipped by 0 bases and J by 6 bases; unmatched bases: 13. The CDR3 sequence is CASSLALLLAGVANEQFF. The CDR3, as DNA: TGTGCCAGCAGCTTGGCCCTCCTTTTAGCGGGAGTTGCCAATGAGCAGTTCTTC.